This T cell receptor (beta chain) was profiled in a study of patients and donors after allogeneic stem cell transplantation. TCRdb re-called the RT-PCR reads with MiXCR, one entry per CDR3 protein. The sample lists about 230,000 distinct CDR3 sequences, about 14% occurring once. The CDR3 consists of 17 residues. CDR1 and CDR2 (germline): MNHNS, SASEGT. The J segment lost 0 bases and the V segment lost 8 bases, leaving 15 bases of the junction unmatched. This clonotype was seen more than once but under ten times. The rearrangement links TRBV6-1 to TRBJ1-1; 7 bases are a match to TRBD1. This sequence was found in a human donor who was either an allogeneic HSCT recipient or a stem cell or donor lymphocyte infusion donor (not recorded which). It is not recorded whose cells these are; they may come from a transplant donor. Source material: blood, either unsorted or a sorted T cell fraction (not recorded which). CDR3 sequence: CASQGLRTGLMNTEAFF. The CDR3 nucleotides read TGTGCCAGCCAGGGGTTAAGGACAGGACTTATGAACACTGAAGCTTTCTTT.